This TCR beta chain originates from a study of shared clonotypes between healthy human individuals. Broader study findings: Shared clonotypes across all four donors exceeded non-shared ones in generation probability.

This clone appeared a few times. Its antigen is undetermined. Germline loops: CDR1 SQVTM, CDR2 ANQGSEA. The junction had 2 bases not matched to a gene; V was cut back by 7 bases and J by 1 base. There are 12 residues in the CDR3. The test was conducted at deep level. The method was immunoSEQ multiplex PCR; TCRdb's version includes in-frame clones alone and lacks a portion of them. Altogether 600,000 to 800,000 clones are present, 55% to 75% being singletons, with the ten largest covering approximately 1.7%. Donors had no recently reported acute infections or vaccinations and were HIV-negative. The chain joins TRBV29-1 to TRBJ1-1; the match to TRBD1 covers 8 bases. The material sequenced was memory CD4+ T cells sorted from blood. Subset reported: CD45RA-negative fraction. The TCR sequence derives from a woman aged 25-40 years in good health. CDR3 in DNA: TGCAGCGGGGGACAGGAGAACACTGAAGCTTTCTTT. This encodes CSGGQENTEAFF.